The text below deals with one T cell receptor (beta chain). This clonotype was seen a few times. The clone's antigen remains unknown. No qualities accompany the bases; no much larger clone lies one base away. This entry comes from a study of Graves' ophthalmopathy and Graves' hyperthyroidism (dated by TCRdb to 2016 to 2018). Concerning the study at large: Peripheral blood samples were taken at the time of initial diagnosis, before any treatment was given. TCR beta repertoire signatures were used to distinguish Graves' ophthalmopathy from Graves' hyperthyroidism and to predict progression to ophthalmopathy. To explore V-J signatures that separate ophthalmopathy from hyperthyroidism, a discovery set of approximately 100 patients was enrolled, consisting of about 43 with ophthalmopathy and about 60 with stable hyperthyroidism. The independent validation cohort included under 20 hyperthyroidism patients plus 17 patients who later progressed from hyperthyroidism to ophthalmopathy. In total, approximately 130 blood samples were TCR-sequenced: 40 to 45 ophthalmopathy, some 80 hyperthyroidism and roughly 17 hyperthyroidism-to-ophthalmopathy patients. After sampling, hyperthyroidism patients received methimazole starting at 30 mg daily, and ophthalmopathy patients received high-dose intravenous methylprednisolone. In about six hyperthyroidism patients, T-cell repertoires of thyroid tissue and blood were compared. General conclusions and limits of the study: Sample size was not predetermined statistically, and investigators were not blinded to group allocation. In validation, the model predicted ophthalmopathy progression with about 71% sensitivity and approximately 78% specificity; roughly 12 predicted patients were CT-confirmed with GO in a median of 6.5 months. Most of the expanded thyroid clonotypes with a frequency above 0.001 were also detected in blood, and it was suggested that the thyroid immune response may be reflected by blood repertoires. The 13-signature model separated ophthalmopathy from stable hyperthyroidism with 87.88% sensitivity and around 81% specificity in cross-validation, and 80%/75% in the test set.

Trimming costs V 1 base and J 10 bases, and their ends lie 10 bases apart. Including the terminal cysteine and phenylalanine, the CDR3 comprises 12 residues. Only the CDR3 DNA stays, 36 bases, in frame from base 1. The germline V gene (reference sequence) yields SEHNR for CDR1 and FQNEAQ for CDR2. For repertoire sequencing, the TCR beta CDR3 regions were amplified from RNA transcripts. HTBI primers and the Qiagen OneStep RT-PCR kit were used in a first-round RT-PCR, which was followed by a second-round multiplex PCR, size selection and purification. The libraries underwent paired-end sequencing with 100 bp reads on an Illumina HiSeq2000. In the original analysis: SOAPnuke was used to process the reads, throwing out any read that had adapters, had uncalled bases, had a mean Phred below 15, or lacked an exact constant-primer or identifier match. High-quality paired reads were merged with COPE v1.2.5. Each unique nucleotide sequence was defined as a clonotype, and clonotypes were aligned to IMGT TRB V, D and J references with MiTCR v1.1. The analysis was limited to V-J combinations with a frequency above 0.0001, which together covered over 99% of the repertoires. A TCR clonal expansion and chaos score per V-J combination was defined as the ratio of F50 clonal expansion to chaos observed in the TCRdist matrix. Welch's t-statistics and random forest were used to reduce features to 13 V-J combinations, which were fed into a naive Bayes classifier. The similarity between thyroid and blood repertoires was quantified using the Morisita-Horn index. Using fastp trimming at Q25 and MiXCR clonotype assembly, TCRdb reanalyzed the public sequencing data and kept in-frame beta chains. Each entry is one CDR3 protein sequence, shown with its most common DNA and genes. The V and J calls reflect TCRdb's pipeline rather than the authors' work. This sample lists 200,000 to 300,000 distinct CDR3 sequences; roughly 50% were detected once. The top ten clones comprise about 45% of the sample.

The ophthalmopathy patients had moderately to severely active disease, with a Clinical Activity Score of 3 or higher, a NOSPECS grade of 4 or higher, and a disease duration of less than 3 months. Patients with other autoimmune diseases, uncontrolled infections, pregnancy or lactation were excluded. Diagnosis relied on clinical symptoms, serum thyroxine, TRAb, thyroid ultrasound and orbital computed tomography. Ficoll-Paque density gradient centrifugation was used to isolate PBMCs from approximately 10 ml of fresh peripheral blood. Trizol reagent was used to extract the total RNA, and its quality was then checked on an Agilent 2100 Bioanalyzer.

This TCR derives from an adult man with Graves' ophthalmopathy. Specimen: peripheral blood. Here the chain combines TRBV7-9 and TRBJ1-1, with a tentative D gene TRBD1 over 6 matching bases. The DNA sequence is as follows: TGTGCCAGCAGCTTAGACAGGGATCCAGCTTTCTTT. It encodes CASSLDRDPAFF.